This T cell receptor beta chain came from a study of blood T cell repertoires in COVID-19. Study-wide background: Acute and convalescent COVID-19 samples came from the United States, Italy and Spain. T cells, B-cell-depleted T cells, or PBMCs provided the cDNA or gDNA that served as material.

The CDR3 extends over 14 amino acids. Germline assignment: CDR1 SGHTA and CDR2 FQGNSA. V was cut by 1 base and J by 5 bases, with 8 bases left in between. The repertoire was sequenced with immunoSEQ multiplex PCR; TCRdb's copy has only in-frame clones and lacks some. The sample has roughly 150,000 clones, about four fifths seen once; the top ten hold roughly 0.52%. The material sequenced was peripheral blood. The sequence came from a man between 60 and 75 years old with acute or convalescent COVID-19. The chain combines TRBV7-2 with TRBJ1-4; D is unresolved. DNA of the CDR3: TGTGCCAGCAGCTTAGGATGGAGGAATGAAAAACTGTTTTTT. Encoded protein: CASSLGWRNEKLFF.